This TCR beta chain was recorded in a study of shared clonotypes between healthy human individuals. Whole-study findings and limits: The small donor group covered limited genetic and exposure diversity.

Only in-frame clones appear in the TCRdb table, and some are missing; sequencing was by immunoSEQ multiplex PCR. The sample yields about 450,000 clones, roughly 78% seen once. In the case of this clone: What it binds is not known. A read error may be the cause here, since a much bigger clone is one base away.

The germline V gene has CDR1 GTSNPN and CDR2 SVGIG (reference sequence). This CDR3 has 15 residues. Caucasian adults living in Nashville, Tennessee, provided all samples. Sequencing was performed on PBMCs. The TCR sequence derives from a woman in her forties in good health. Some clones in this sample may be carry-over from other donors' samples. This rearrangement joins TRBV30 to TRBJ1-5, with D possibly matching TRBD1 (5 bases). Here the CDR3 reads CDWRDGGGRNQPQHF. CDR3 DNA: TGTGACTGGAGGGACGGGGGGGGAAGGAATCAGCCCCAGCATTTT.